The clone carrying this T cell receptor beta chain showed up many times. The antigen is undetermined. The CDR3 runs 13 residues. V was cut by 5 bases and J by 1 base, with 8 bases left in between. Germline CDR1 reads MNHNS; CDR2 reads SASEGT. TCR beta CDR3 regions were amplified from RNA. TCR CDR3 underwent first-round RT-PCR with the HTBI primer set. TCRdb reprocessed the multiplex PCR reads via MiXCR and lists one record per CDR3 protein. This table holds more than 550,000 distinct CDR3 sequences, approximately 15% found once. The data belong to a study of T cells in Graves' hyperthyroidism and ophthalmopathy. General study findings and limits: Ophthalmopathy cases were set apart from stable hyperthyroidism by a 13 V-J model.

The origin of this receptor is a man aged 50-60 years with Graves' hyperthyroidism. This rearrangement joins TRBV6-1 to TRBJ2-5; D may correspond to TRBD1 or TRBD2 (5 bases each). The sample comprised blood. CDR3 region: CASSWGPQETQYF. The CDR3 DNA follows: TGTGCCAGCAGTTGGGGACCCCAAGAGACCCAGTACTTC.